Below are 13 T cell receptor beta chains sequenced from a single sample in a study of shared clonotypes between healthy human individuals. Assay: immunoSEQ multiplex PCR; the TCRdb copy retains only in-frame clones and omits some. The table has over 2 million clones, 85% to 95% seen once. The sample consisted of naive CD4+ T cells sorted from blood. The subset: CD45RA+ positively selected. All receptors derive from a man younger than 35 in good health.

The rearrangement joins TRBV7-6 to TRBJ2-5, with D uncertain. V was cut by 0 bases and J by 3 bases, with 11 bases left in between. The CDR3 has 15 amino acids. From germline, CDR1 is SGHVS and CDR2 FNYEAQ. The CDR3: CASSLAGYEEETQYF. In nucleotides, the CDR3 is TGTGCCAGCAGCTTAGCGGGGTATGAGGAAGAGACCCAGTACTTC.

The CDR3 here is CASSLRTFGPNEKLFF. CDR3 sequence (DNA): TGTGCCAGCAGCTTAAGGACATTTGGCCCTAATGAAAAACTGTTTTTT. The chain has TRBV7-8 and TRBJ1-4, with D possibly being TRBD1 (5 bases). V lost 2 bases and J lost 3, with 13 bases in between. The germline CDR1 and CDR2 sequences are SGHVS and FQNEAQ. CDR3 length equals 16 residues.

V is TRBV5-1 and J is TRBJ2-7; 8 bases align to TRBD1. In germline, CDR1 is SGHRS, CDR2 YFSETQ. Trimming removed 4 bases from V and 3 bases from J; junction bases left unmatched: 3. CDR3 length equals 13 residues. Here the CDR3 DNA reads TGCGCCAGCAGCGACGGGACAGGCTACGAGCAGTACTTC. This translates into CASSDGTGYEQYF. Full variable domain (missing parts from reference TRBV5-1 and TRBJ2-7): KAGVTQTPRYLIKTRGQQVTLSCSPISGHRSVSWYQQTPGQGLQFLFEYFSETQRNKGNFPGRFSGRQFSNSRSEMNVSTLELGDSALYLCASSDGTGYEQYFGPGTRLTVT.

A note on this clone: Distinct nucleotide sequences in the sample also encode this CDR3. The chain combines TRBV5-1 with TRBJ1-1; no clear D gene. Trimming took 0 bases from V and 0 from J, leaving 6 bases between them. Germline values: CDR1 SGHRS, CDR2 YFSETQ. The CDR3 totals 14 residues. The CDR3 region is CASSLGVLNTEAFF. The CDR3 DNA sequence: TGCGCCAGCAGCTTGGGGGTACTGAACACTGAAGCTTTCTTT.

The chain recombines TRBV7-9 with TRBJ2-5; no clear D gene. In germline, CDR1 is SEHNR, CDR2 FQNEAQ (reference sequence). The CDR3 is 14 residues long. Between the trimmed V and J ends, which lost 6 bases and 5 bases, there was a span of 16 bases. As DNA, the CDR3 is TGTGCCAGCAGTCCTACGGCGGTCCCGGAGACCCAGTACTTC. Its translation: CASSPTAVPETQYF.

To note about this clone: In the same sample, other DNA sequences code for this CDR3. The J gene is TRBJ1-1, the V gene TRBV5-1; D possibly corresponds to TRBD1 (6 bases). Germline CDR1 SGHRS, CDR2 YFSETQ. Trimming removed 2 bases from V and 1 base from J, with 12 bases in between. This CDR3 spans 15 amino acids. The CDR3, as DNA: TGCGCCAGCAGCTTACTCGGACAGACGAACACTGAAGCTTTCTTT. This codes for CASSLLGQTNTEAFF.

The chain combines TRBV10-3 with TRBJ1-1; D is unresolved. The CDR3 totals 13 residues. Germline CDR1 is ENHRY and CDR2 is SYGVKD. Trimming took 6 bases from V and 0 from J, leaving 8 bases between them. The CDR3, as DNA: TGTGCCATCAGCGGGCCTTTGAACACTGAAGCTTTCTTT. Translated: CAISGPLNTEAFF.

The chain combines TRBV5-1 with TRBJ1-6; D call uncertain. The V gene lost 0 bases and the J gene lost 6 bases, with 10 bases spanning the gap. The CDR3 sequence is 15 residues long. Germline V gene lookup returns CDR1 SGHRS and CDR2 YFSETQ. The CDR3 region has the DNA TGCGCCAGCAGCTTGGTGGGGTTCGGTAATTCACCCCTCCACTTT. Its protein product is CASSLVGFGNSPLHF.

This chain joins TRBV30 and TRBJ2-1, with TRBD2 matching over 9 bases. There are 16 residues in the CDR3. Unmatched junction bases numbered 9, after V lost 0 bases and J lost 6 bases. In germline, CDR1 is GTSNPN, CDR2 SVGIG (reference sequence). CDR3 nucleotides: TGTGCCTGGAGTGTATTTTCTAGCGGGAAGGGCAATGAGCAGTTCTTC. This gives the protein CAWSVFSSGKGNEQFF.

Remarks on this clone: A clone one base away is much larger, so this may be a read error. Distinct nucleotide sequences in the sample also encode this CDR3. The chain is built from TRBV4-1 and TRBJ2-1; 11 bases agree with TRBD2. The junction had 2 bases not matched to a gene; V was cut back by 4 bases and J by 3 bases. This CDR3 contains 15 residues. Per germline, CDR1 MGHRA and CDR2 YSYEKL. The CDR3 sequence: CASSPGLADYNEQFF. The CDR3 DNA reads as TGCGCCAGCAGCCCGGGACTAGCGGACTACAATGAGCAGTTCTTC.

V is TRBV27 and J is TRBJ2-7; 8 bases are shared with TRBD1. CDR1 and CDR2 (germline): MNHEY, SMNVEV (reference sequence). The CDR3 totals 15 residues. Trimming removed 6 bases from V and 4 bases from J; junction bases left unmatched: 11. Here the CDR3 reads CASSSPGGARYEQYF. CDR3 coding DNA: TGTGCCAGCAGCTCTCCAGGGGGCGCGAGGTACGAGCAGTACTTC.

V and J are TRBV7-2 and TRBJ2-3; D not resolved. The V gene's germline CDR1 is SGHTA and CDR2 FQGNSA. V lost 0 bases and J lost 6, with 10 bases in between. There are 14 residues in the CDR3. The CDR3 region is CASSLAQIQDTQYF. The CDR3 DNA reads as TGTGCCAGCAGCTTAGCACAGATCCAGGATACGCAGTATTTT.

V gene TRBV11-2 combines with J gene TRBJ1-3; 10 bases map to TRBD1. The CDR3 sequence is 16 residues long. From germline, CDR1 is SGHAT and CDR2 FQNNGV. V trimming: 1 base; J trimming: 5 bases; junction bases outside the gene matches: 5. The CDR3 DNA reads as TGTGCCAGCAGCTTAGCGGGACAGGGGTTGCGAAACACCATATATTTT. Amino acid sequence: CASSLAGQGLRNTIYF. Based on the CDR3 plus reference TRBV11-2 and TRBJ1-3, the full variable domain is EAGVAQSPRYKIIEKRQSVAFWCNPISGHATLYWYQQILGQGPKLLIQFQNNGVVDDSQLPKDRFSAERLKGVDSTLKIQPAKLEDSAVYLCASSLAGQGLRNTIYFGEGSWLTVV.